The present entry profiles one T cell receptor (beta chain) with its context. Its cognate antigen is unknown. This specimen belongs to a study of cytomegalovirus exposure and HLA in healthy donors. Study-wide results and limits: A later analysis showed HLA-associated TCR beta chains outstripping equally common others in clonal expansion. Sequencing depth across donors, presence/absence analyses assumed, was roughly uniform. Earlier analysis yielded a pattern in which most TCR beta V segments were productive about 90% or about 30% of the time.

In the PCR, 60 Vbeta and 13 Jbeta primers were used. The data were produced by immunoSEQ multiplex PCR, yet TCRdb's version contains in-frame clones alone and is incomplete. This sample has about 55,000 clones; about 82% occur once, and the top ten carry about 1.4%. This CDR3 contains 14 residues. The germline gives CDR1 MDHEN, CDR2 SYDVKM. Trimming removed 8 bases at V and 8 bases at J, with 19 bases between. The origin of this receptor is a young man in good health and CMV-seronegative. Source material: PBMCs. This chain connects TRBV28 to TRBJ2-1, with D possibly TRBD1 on 6 matching bases. The CDR3 is CASYGMAGVHEQFF. Written as DNA, the CDR3 is TGTGCCAGCTACGGTATGGCAGGGGTACATGAGCAGTTCTTC.